This TCR beta chain was found in a study of T cell responses to AZD1222 COVID-19 vaccine. Concerning this clone: What it recognizes is unknown.

The study's findings and limits: Donors in the cohort were predominantly white British and more often female, and clonal diversity was possibly underestimated. Only six or seven AZD1222 recipients tested seropositive at baseline.

Trimming took 5 bases from V and 5 from J, leaving 18 bases between them. Germline values: CDR1 ENHRY, CDR2 SYGVKD. The CDR3 length is 15 residues. Here immunoSEQ multiplex PCR was the method, and the copy in TCRdb shows in-frame clones only, minus some. The sample lists 150,000 to 200,000 clones, about 88% occurring once. Sequencing used peripheral blood, obtained on day 0 of AZD1222 vaccination. This rearrangement joins TRBV10-3 to TRBJ2-5; TRBD1 is a possible D gene (6 bases). This TCR derives from an adult in good health. CDR3 sequence (DNA): TGTGCCATCAGTCCGGGACACTCGAACTGGGAGACCCAGTACTTC. Translated: CAISPGHSNWETQYF.